This record covers a single TCR beta chain. TCRdb keeps only in-frame clones here, not all; method: immunoSEQ multiplex PCR. Of some 1,600,000 clones listed, approximately 98% are singletons. The sample originates from a study of shared clonotypes between healthy human individuals. The CDR3 is 16 residues long. V lost 3 bases to trimming and J lost 4 bases; unmatched junction nucleotides: 12. The germline gives CDR1 SGHRS, CDR2 YFSETQ. This rearrangement joins TRBV5-1 to TRBJ1-2, with 7 nucleotides matching TRBD1. The sequence derives from a young man in good health. Sequences were obtained from naive CD4+ T cells sorted from blood. Subset defined: CD45RA+ positively selected. The CDR3 coding sequence is TGCGCCAGCAGCTCCCAGGCCGGGGCAGGGGGCTATGGCTACACCTTC. Protein: CASSSQAGAGGYGYTF.